This is a list of T cell receptor beta chains from one sample in a study of T-cell reconstitution after alpha-beta-depleted transplantation in children. TCRdb reprocessed the PCR reads via MiXCR and lists one record per CDR3 protein. Of about 540,000 distinct CDR3 sequences listed, around 19% were seen once; the top ten hold 3% to 4%. Sequencing was performed on PBMCs from the stem cell graft donor, taken from the stem cell graft. These receptors were collected from a human donor who donated a stem cell graft to a child with acute lymphoblastic leukemia. The CDR3 runs from the conserved cysteine through the conserved F or W. A D gene is named only where the DNA matches it firmly. Clone size, where shown, is once, few, many, or a class for clones that have expanded.

cdr3_length: 18
clone_size: .
j_call: TRBJ2-5
v_call: TRBV7-8
d_call: .
cdr3_aa: CASSLEGGLAEPQETQYF
cdr3_nt: TGTGCCAGCAGCTTAGAAGGGGGGCTAGCGGAACCCCAGGAGACCCAGTACTTC

cdr3_length: 13
clone_size: once
j_call: TRBJ1-2
v_call: TRBV12-3/TRBV12-4
d_call: .
cdr3_aa: CASSYKANYGYTF
cdr3_nt: TGTGCCAGCAGTTACAAGGCTAACTATGGCTACACCTTC

cdr3_length: 13
clone_size: .
j_call: TRBJ1-2
v_call: TRBV30
d_call: .
cdr3_aa: CACPAKPNYGYTF
cdr3_nt: TGTGCCTGCCCAGCGAAGCCTAACTATGGCTACACCTTC

cdr3_length: 16
clone_size: .
j_call: TRBJ2-1
v_call: TRBV2
d_call: TRBD2
cdr3_aa: CASSPLTSGKSGEQFF
cdr3_nt: TGTGCCAGCAGTCCTCTGACTAGCGGGAAGTCGGGTGAGCAGTTCTTC

cdr3_length: 13
clone_size: .
j_call: TRBJ2-2
v_call: TRBV29-1
d_call: .
cdr3_aa: CSAFKGNTGELFF
cdr3_nt: TGCAGCGCCTTTAAGGGGAACACCGGGGAGCTGTTTTTT

cdr3_length: 15
clone_size: .
j_call: TRBJ1-2
v_call: TRBV4-2
d_call: .
cdr3_aa: CASSQDTGFEYGYTF
cdr3_nt: TGTGCCAGCAGCCAAGACACAGGGTTCGAGTATGGCTACACCTTC

cdr3_length: 15
clone_size: .
j_call: TRBJ1-1
v_call: TRBV7-3
d_call: .
cdr3_aa: CASSSQGRSNTEAFF
cdr3_nt: TGTGCCAGCAGCTCCCAGGGTCGATCGAACACTGAAGCTTTCTTT

cdr3_length: 15
clone_size: .
j_call: TRBJ1-1
v_call: TRBV12-3/TRBV12-4
d_call: .
cdr3_aa: CASKAVGRVNTEAFF
cdr3_nt: TGTGCCAGCAAGGCCGTGGGCAGGGTGAACACTGAAGCTTTCTTT

cdr3_length: 15
clone_size: .
j_call: TRBJ1-2
v_call: TRBV7-8
d_call: .
cdr3_aa: CASSLERLRGYGYTF
cdr3_nt: TGTGCCAGCAGCTTAGAGAGGCTAAGGGGTTATGGCTACACCTTC

cdr3_length: 17
clone_size: few
j_call: TRBJ2-4
v_call: TRBV5-6
d_call: TRBD1
cdr3_aa: CASSLDRVRAPKNIQYF
cdr3_nt: TGTGCCAGCAGCCTAGACAGGGTACGGGCTCCCAAAAACATTCAGTACTTC

cdr3_length: 13
clone_size: .
j_call: TRBJ1-1
v_call: TRBV18
d_call: .
cdr3_aa: CASSPRDGTEAFF
cdr3_nt: TGTGCCAGCTCACCTAGGGACGGCACTGAAGCTTTCTTT

cdr3_length: 14
clone_size: few
j_call: TRBJ1-5
v_call: TRBV9
d_call: .
cdr3_aa: CASSVEISGQPQHF
cdr3_nt: TGTGCCAGCAGCGTAGAGATCAGTGGTCAGCCCCAGCATTTT

cdr3_length: 18
clone_size: .
j_call: TRBJ2-4
v_call: TRBV12-3/TRBV12-4
d_call: .
cdr3_aa: CASCPLGPLTGEGNIQYF
cdr3_nt: TGTGCCAGCTGTCCCTTGGGGCCCCTGACAGGAGAAGGAAACATTCAGTACTTC

cdr3_length: 12
clone_size: few
j_call: TRBJ2-1
v_call: TRBV20-1
d_call: .
cdr3_aa: CSALEGGNEQFF
cdr3_nt: TGCAGTGCTCTGGAGGGGGGCAATGAGCAGTTCTTC

cdr3_length: 14
clone_size: .
j_call: TRBJ2-5
v_call: TRBV28
d_call: .
cdr3_aa: CASSPRALRGTQYF
cdr3_nt: TGTGCCAGCAGCCCCCGTGCCCTTCGAGGGACCCAGTACTTC

cdr3_length: 15
clone_size: few
j_call: TRBJ2-3
v_call: TRBV29-1
d_call: TRBD2
cdr3_aa: CSAGKSRTRTDTQYF
cdr3_nt: TGCAGCGCCGGAAAGAGTAGGACTAGGACAGATACGCAGTATTTT

cdr3_length: 13
clone_size: few
j_call: TRBJ2-1
v_call: TRBV20-1
d_call: .
cdr3_aa: CSAPAVGRIEQFF
cdr3_nt: TGCAGTGCCCCGGCGGTAGGGAGGATTGAGCAGTTCTTC

cdr3_length: 14
clone_size: few
j_call: TRBJ1-3
v_call: TRBV9
d_call: .
cdr3_aa: CASSEGAPGNTIYF
cdr3_nt: TGTGCCAGCAGCGAAGGGGCGCCTGGAAACACCATATATTTT

cdr3_length: 13
clone_size: .
j_call: TRBJ2-1
v_call: TRBV19
d_call: .
cdr3_aa: CASSIGAINEQFF
cdr3_nt: TGTGCCAGTAGTATAGGGGCCATTAATGAGCAGTTCTTC

cdr3_length: 12
clone_size: .
j_call: TRBJ1-1
v_call: TRBV6-1
d_call: .
cdr3_aa: CASSERGARAFF
cdr3_nt: TGTGCCAGCAGTGAACGAGGGGCGCGAGCTTTCTTT

cdr3_length: 13
clone_size: .
j_call: TRBJ2-2
v_call: TRBV24-1
d_call: .
cdr3_aa: CATSEASSGELFF
cdr3_nt: TGTGCCACCAGTGAAGCTAGCTCCGGGGAGCTGTTTTTT

cdr3_length: 13
clone_size: few
j_call: TRBJ2-7
v_call: TRBV29-1
d_call: TRBD2
cdr3_aa: CSVEAGLDYEQYF
cdr3_nt: TGCAGCGTCGAAGCGGGACTCGACTACGAGCAGTACTTC

cdr3_length: 16
clone_size: few
j_call: TRBJ2-1
v_call: TRBV7-9
d_call: TRBD2
cdr3_aa: CASSPRTSGEDNEQFF
cdr3_nt: TGTGCCAGCAGCCCCCGGACTAGCGGAGAAGACAATGAGCAGTTCTTC

cdr3_length: 14
clone_size: .
j_call: TRBJ2-1
v_call: TRBV20-1
d_call: TRBD2
cdr3_aa: CSARVWGGNNEQFF
cdr3_nt: TGCAGTGCTAGAGTCTGGGGGGGGAACAATGAGCAGTTCTTC

cdr3_length: 14
clone_size: few
j_call: TRBJ2-1
v_call: TRBV20-1
d_call: TRBD2
cdr3_aa: CSARGLAGFNEQFF
cdr3_nt: TGCAGTGCTAGAGGGCTAGCGGGGTTCAATGAGCAGTTCTTC

cdr3_length: 16
clone_size: few
j_call: TRBJ2-1
v_call: TRBV11-2
d_call: TRBD2
cdr3_aa: CASRPHSGYSYNEQFF
cdr3_nt: TGTGCCAGCAGACCCCATAGCGGGTACTCCTACAATGAGCAGTTCTTC

cdr3_length: 17
clone_size: few
j_call: TRBJ1-2
v_call: TRBV2
d_call: .
cdr3_aa: CASSEAMGQVASYGYTF
cdr3_nt: TGTGCCAGCAGTGAAGCGATGGGGCAGGTAGCGTCCTATGGCTACACCTTC

cdr3_length: 17
clone_size: .
j_call: TRBJ2-2
v_call: TRBV10-3
d_call: TRBD1
cdr3_aa: CATSSRDRGRDTGELFF
cdr3_nt: TGTGCCACCTCGTCCCGGGACAGGGGGCGCGACACCGGGGAGCTGTTTTTT

cdr3_length: 15
clone_size: few
j_call: TRBJ2-7
v_call: TRBV7-9
d_call: TRBD1
cdr3_aa: CASTYLGQVFSEQYF
cdr3_nt: TGTGCCAGCACCTACTTAGGACAGGTCTTTTCCGAGCAGTACTTC

cdr3_length: 11
clone_size: .
j_call: TRBJ2-3
v_call: TRBV29-1
d_call: .
cdr3_aa: CSDGSTDTQYF
cdr3_nt: TGCAGCGACGGTAGCACAGATACGCAGTATTTT

cdr3_length: 11
clone_size: .
j_call: TRBJ2-1
v_call: TRBV6-2/TRBV6-3
d_call: .
cdr3_aa: CAGSYGNEQFF
cdr3_nt: TGTGCCGGCAGTTACGGTAATGAGCAGTTCTTC

cdr3_length: 17
clone_size: .
j_call: TRBJ2-7
v_call: TRBV4-1
d_call: TRBD2
cdr3_aa: CASSQRGIVAGLYEQYF
cdr3_nt: TGCGCCAGCAGCCAACGGGGGATAGTAGCGGGACTCTACGAGCAGTACTTC

cdr3_length: 15
clone_size: few
j_call: TRBJ2-1
v_call: TRBV9
d_call: .
cdr3_aa: CASSLPGLLVNEQFF
cdr3_nt: TGTGCCAGCAGCTTGCCGGGACTCCTAGTCAATGAGCAGTTCTTC

cdr3_length: 15
clone_size: few
j_call: TRBJ2-1
v_call: TRBV25-1
d_call: .
cdr3_aa: CASSAFGGGLNEQFF
cdr3_nt: TGTGCCAGCAGTGCGTTTGGCGGGGGCCTCAATGAGCAGTTCTTC

cdr3_length: 15
clone_size: few
j_call: TRBJ2-5
v_call: TRBV3-1
d_call: TRBD2
cdr3_aa: CASSQGLAGEETQYF
cdr3_nt: TGTGCCAGCAGCCAAGGACTAGCGGGCGAGGAGACCCAGTACTTC

cdr3_length: 15
clone_size: .
j_call: TRBJ2-7
v_call: TRBV5-6
d_call: .
cdr3_aa: CASSLVERAFKEQYF
cdr3_nt: TGTGCCAGCAGCTTGGTCGAGCGGGCTTTCAAAGAGCAGTACTTC

cdr3_length: 15
clone_size: .
j_call: TRBJ1-6
v_call: TRBV6-1
d_call: TRBD1
cdr3_aa: CASSPRQGENSPLHF
cdr3_nt: TGTGCCAGCAGCCCACGACAGGGTGAGAATTCACCCCTCCACTTT

cdr3_length: 15
clone_size: .
j_call: TRBJ1-4
v_call: TRBV5-1
d_call: .
cdr3_aa: CASSSDVGILEKLFF
cdr3_nt: TGCGCCAGCAGCTCGGATGTCGGGATTTTGGAAAAACTGTTTTTT

cdr3_length: 18
clone_size: many
j_call: TRBJ2-2
v_call: TRBV10-3
d_call: TRBD2
cdr3_aa: CAISPIRLARKGTGELFF
cdr3_nt: TGTGCCATCAGCCCCATCAGACTAGCTCGAAAGGGCACCGGGGAGCTGTTTTTT

cdr3_length: 12
clone_size: few
j_call: TRBJ2-3
v_call: TRBV4-1
d_call: TRBD2
cdr3_aa: CASSQGREGRYF
cdr3_nt: TGCGCCAGCAGCCAAGGGCGGGAGGGCCGGTATTTT

cdr3_length: 15
clone_size: few
j_call: TRBJ2-5
v_call: TRBV27
d_call: TRBD1
cdr3_aa: CASSFLRTGLETQYF
cdr3_nt: TGTGCCAGCAGTTTCCTTCGGACAGGGCTAGAGACCCAGTACTTC

cdr3_length: 18
clone_size: few
j_call: TRBJ1-1
v_call: TRBV5-1
d_call: .
cdr3_aa: CASSFGISRRSYNTEAFF
cdr3_nt: TGCGCCAGCAGCTTTGGAATTTCCAGGAGGTCTTATAACACTGAAGCTTTCTTT

cdr3_length: 15
clone_size: many
j_call: TRBJ2-1
v_call: TRBV4-1
d_call: .
cdr3_aa: CASSQDLSSYNEQFF
cdr3_nt: TGCGCCAGCAGCCAAGACCTTAGCTCCTACAATGAGCAGTTCTTC

cdr3_length: 17
clone_size: .
j_call: TRBJ2-1
v_call: TRBV10-1
d_call: .
cdr3_aa: CASSESYFTGNYNEQFF
cdr3_nt: TGCGCCAGCAGTGAGTCGTATTTTACGGGTAACTACAATGAGCAGTTCTTC

cdr3_length: 12
clone_size: few
j_call: TRBJ2-7
v_call: TRBV5-1
d_call: .
cdr3_aa: CASSSGVGEQYF
cdr3_nt: TGCGCCAGCAGCTCGGGCGTCGGGGAGCAGTACTTC

cdr3_length: 14
clone_size: .
j_call: TRBJ2-7
v_call: TRBV27
d_call: .
cdr3_aa: CASSLTSYSYEQYF
cdr3_nt: TGTGCCAGCAGTTTGACCTCCTACTCCTACGAGCAGTACTTC

cdr3_length: 14
clone_size: .
j_call: TRBJ2-2
v_call: TRBV24-1
d_call: TRBD2
cdr3_aa: CATSAGGRTGELFF
cdr3_nt: TGTGCCACCAGTGCTGGCGGGAGAACCGGGGAGCTGTTTTTT

cdr3_length: 14
clone_size: many
j_call: TRBJ2-2
v_call: TRBV7-8
d_call: .
cdr3_aa: CASSLGGRTGELFF
cdr3_nt: TGTGCCAGCAGCCTAGGGGGGAGGACCGGGGAGCTGTTTTTT